This T cell receptor (beta chain) appears in the sequencing data of a study of cytotoxic CD8 clonotypes in ibrutinib-treated CLL. This table comes from immunoSEQ multiplex PCR, and its TCRdb copy is limited to in-frame clones, with some not included. The table has 200,000 to 250,000 clones, roughly three quarters seen once. This clone occurred a few times. The CDR3 runs to 14 residues. Germline V gives CDR1 KGHSH, CDR2 LQKENI. The V end lost 0 bases, the J end lost 4 bases, and 9 bases lay between the germline ends. This chain connects TRBV18 to TRBJ1-1; D unresolved. Material: PBMCs, obtained after 12 months of ibrutinib treatment. This TCR derives from a human donor with chronic lymphocytic leukemia. The CDR3 protein is CASSPPSLSTEAFF. CDR3 DNA: TGTGCCAGCTCACCACCGTCACTAAGCACTGAAGCTTTCTTT.